This T cell receptor (beta chain) was sequenced during a study of T cell repertoires in cytomegalovirus infection. Study results and caveats: Adding up the frequency of public TCR beta families identified people who carried CMV plus the relevant HLA.

The CDR3 runs 14 residues. The V gene lost 1 base and the J gene lost 3 bases, with 9 bases spanning the gap. CDR1 and CDR2 (germline): MNHEY, SVGEGT. At least ten counts were recorded for this clonotype. The antigen remains unidentified. Each CDR3 protein is one row after TCRdb ran MiXCR on the reads. The sample has 750,000 to 950,000 distinct CDR3 sequences; about 28% are singletons. This sequence joins TRBV6-2 or TRBV6-3 and TRBJ1-1, with D hard to call. The TCR sequence derives from a human donor in good health (CMV status not recorded). Some clones in this sample may be carry-over from other donors' samples. The sequences come from cultured CD8+ T cells from PBMCs, collected from culture after CMV antigen stimulation. The CDR3 bases are TGTGCCAGCAGTTACTTTTCACGGGACACTGAAGCTTTCTTT. Its protein product is CASSYFSRDTEAFF.